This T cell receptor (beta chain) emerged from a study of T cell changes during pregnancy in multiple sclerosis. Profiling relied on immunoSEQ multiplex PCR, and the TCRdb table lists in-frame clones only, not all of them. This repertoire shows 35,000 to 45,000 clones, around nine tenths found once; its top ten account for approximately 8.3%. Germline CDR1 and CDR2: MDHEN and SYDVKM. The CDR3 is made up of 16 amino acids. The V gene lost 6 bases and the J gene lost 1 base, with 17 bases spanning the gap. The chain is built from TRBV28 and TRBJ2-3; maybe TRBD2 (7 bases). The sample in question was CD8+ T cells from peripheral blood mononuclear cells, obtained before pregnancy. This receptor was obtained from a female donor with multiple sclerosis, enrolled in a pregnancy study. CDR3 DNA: TGTGCCAGCAGCTCTTGGGGGGCGGGGGGCACAGATACGCAGTATTTT. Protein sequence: CASSSWGAGGTDTQYF.